Sequencing of this TCR beta chain was carried out in a study of blood T cell repertoires in COVID-19. Overall study context: COVID-19 samples, acute and convalescent, were from the United States, Italy and Spain. PBMCs, B-cell-depleted T cells, or T cells were the source of the cDNA or gDNA that made up the material.

Trimming cost V 5 bases and J 4 bases, with 15 bases left between them. The germline gives CDR1 MDHEN, CDR2 SYDVKM. CDR3 length: 15 amino acids. This clone was observed a single time. As processed by the authors: Nucleated cell counts were estimated from reference gene primer amplification. Here immunoSEQ multiplex PCR was the method, and the copy in TCRdb shows in-frame clones only, minus some. V and J calls and clone size are given by that table; D and trimming were obtained from the DNA. The data contain around 140,000 clones, around nine tenths of them seen just once; the ten biggest clones take up around 20%.

The sequenced sample was peripheral blood. This chain uses TRBV28 with TRBJ2-4; D might be TRBD2 (5 bases). This clonotype was sampled from a man aged 50 to 59 with active or convalescent COVID-19. CDR3 in DNA: TGTGCCAGCAGTCCAGACCCCCGGAGGAAAAACATTCAGTACTTC. This codes for CASSPDPRRKNIQYF.